The 4 T cell receptor beta chains in this list originate from one sample, sequenced in a study of blood T cells in healthy people across ages. With a J-beta primer mix and a sample-barcoded 5' primer, a second PCR ran roughly 7 to 11 cycles. Using its own MiXCR run on the 5' RACE reads, TCRdb lists one record per CDR3 protein. Here the sample spans some 690,000 distinct CDR3 sequences, about a fifth being singletons. The material sequenced was blood. The receptors come from a man aged 70-80 years in good health.

The chain combines TRBV4-1 with TRBJ2-5; 11 bases align to TRBD1. The J call is doubtful: the DNA matches TRBJ2-7 better. The CDR3 loop spans 18 amino acids. Per the germline V gene, CDR1 is MGHRA and CDR2 is YSYEKL. CDR3 bases: TGCGCCAGCAGCCAAGATCCCCACTCCGGGACAGGGGGGTACGAGCAGTACTTC. This translates into CASSQDPHSGTGGYEQYF.

This clonotype was picked up a small number of times. The genes are TRBV10-3 and TRBJ2-1; 11 bases match TRBD2. The CDR3 consists of 16 residues. CDR1 ENHRY and CDR2 SYGVKD come from the germline V gene. The V and J ends lost 5 bases and 0 bases, in that order; junction bases with no gene match: 3. The CDR3 sequence: CAISTGLAGSYNEQFF. The DNA of the CDR3 is TGTGCCATCAGTACCGGACTAGCGGGCTCCTACAATGAGCAGTTCTTC.

This chain uses TRBV2 with TRBJ1-5; no clear D gene. The germline CDR1 and CDR2 sequences are SNHLY and FYNNEI. This CDR3 spans 13 amino acids. V lost 8 bases and J 7 bases, leaving 15 bases between the germline ends. For the CDR3, the DNA is TGTGCCAGCCGTGGCCCGCCAGCCCAGCCCCAGCATTTT. It encodes CASRGPPAQPQHF.

This chain joins TRBV3-1 and TRBJ2-1; 9 nucleotides align to TRBD1. The germline V gene encodes CDR1 LGHDT and CDR2 YNNKEL (reference sequence). J was trimmed by 4 bases and V by 5 bases; bases with no gene match: 3. The CDR3 runs 14 residues. The CDR3 loop is CASSYGTGYNEQFF. Written as DNA, the CDR3 is TGTGCCAGCAGCTACGGGACAGGGTACAATGAGCAGTTCTTC.